This T cell receptor beta chain stems from a study of OX40 agonist ivuxolimab in advanced cancers. Across the study: Patients with hepatocellular carcinoma, melanoma, renal cell or head and neck cancer made up the dose-escalation patients.

In this sample, this clone is medium-sized. V lost 8 bases and J 2 bases, leaving 13 bases between the germline ends. The CDR3 has 14 residues. The germline V gene has CDR1 MNHNS and CDR2 SASEGT. The assay was immunoSEQ multiplex PCR, and TCRdb's table has in-frame clones only and misses some. The sample yields under 20,000 clones, about 84% seen once. The V gene is TRBV6-1, the J gene TRBJ2-4; D is unclear. The sequence derives from an adult with an advanced solid tumor such as melanoma, head and neck, liver or kidney cancer. Sequenced here: CD4+ or CD8+ T cells sorted from blood, sampled in a trial of the OX40 agonist ivuxolimab. Here the CDR3 reads CASWSVYPKNIQYF. The CDR3, as DNA: TGTGCCAGCTGGTCAGTCTATCCCAAAAACATTCAGTACTTC.